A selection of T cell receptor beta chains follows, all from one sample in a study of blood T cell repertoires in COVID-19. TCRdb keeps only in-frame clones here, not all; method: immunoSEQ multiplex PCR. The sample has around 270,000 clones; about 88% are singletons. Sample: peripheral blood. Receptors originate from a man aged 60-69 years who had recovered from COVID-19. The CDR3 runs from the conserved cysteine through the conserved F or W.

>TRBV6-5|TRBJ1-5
CASSYAGVSNQPQHF
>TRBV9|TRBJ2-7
CASSVGGQGNHEQYF
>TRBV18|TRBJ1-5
CASSPRQGGGQPQHF
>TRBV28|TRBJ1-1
CASSSPKTGRNTEAFF
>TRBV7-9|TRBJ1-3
CASSLAQGSGNTIYF
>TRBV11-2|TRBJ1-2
CASSGGTGGAGGYTF
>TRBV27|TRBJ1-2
CASTQRTGEVGYTF
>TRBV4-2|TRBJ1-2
CASSQEGQGYYGYTF
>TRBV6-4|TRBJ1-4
CASSDTTAAHEKLFF
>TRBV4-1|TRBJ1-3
CASSQVYSSGNTIYF
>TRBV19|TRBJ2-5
CASSSWDRQETQYF
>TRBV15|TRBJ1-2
CATSRDPGSGGGYTF
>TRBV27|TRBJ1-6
CASRSIAYNSPLHF
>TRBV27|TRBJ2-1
CASSFHPGLGTYNEQFF
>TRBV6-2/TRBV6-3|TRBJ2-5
CASSRRGQGVRETQYF
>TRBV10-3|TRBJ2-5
CAISESIYPQETQYF
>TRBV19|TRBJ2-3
CASRPGTNTDTQYF
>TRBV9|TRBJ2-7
CASSVVGTSYEQYF
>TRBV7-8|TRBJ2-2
CASSAERNTGELFF
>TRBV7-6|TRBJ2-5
CASISGGPPETQYF
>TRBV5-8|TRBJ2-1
CASSLAGTGFGNEQFF
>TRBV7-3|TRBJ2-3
CASRLAGSTDTQYF
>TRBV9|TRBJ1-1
CASSVRSGTGMNTEAFF
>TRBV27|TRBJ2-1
CASTWGGEQFF
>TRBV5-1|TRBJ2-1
CASQQGPKQFF
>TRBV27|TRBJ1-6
CASSRTGDGGPLHF
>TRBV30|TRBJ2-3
CAWRYLAGGTDTQYF
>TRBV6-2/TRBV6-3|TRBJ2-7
CASSYSSGSYEQYF
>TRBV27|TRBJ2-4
CASSLYSLAKNIQYF
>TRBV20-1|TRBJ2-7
CSGGEGYEQYF
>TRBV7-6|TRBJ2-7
CASSLDNLMGQGGYEQYF
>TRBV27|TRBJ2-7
CASIPAGGTSYEQYF
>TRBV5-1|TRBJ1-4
CASSRGTGSGKLFF
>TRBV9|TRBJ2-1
CASSVTSGDTGEQFF
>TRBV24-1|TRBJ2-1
CATSDPAIRQGGPGEQFF
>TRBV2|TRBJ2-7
CASRRLSSYEQYF
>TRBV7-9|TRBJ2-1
CASSHPGGVAGWGDNEQFF
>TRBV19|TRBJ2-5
CASTKSGTGGTETQYF
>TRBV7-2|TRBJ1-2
CASSTGQHYGYTF
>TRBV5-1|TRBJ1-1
CASSPRGGETEAFF
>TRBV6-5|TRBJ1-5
CASSKDRASQPQHF
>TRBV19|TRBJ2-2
CASTLGGGGAGELFF
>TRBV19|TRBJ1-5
CASSIMGGLNSNQPQHF
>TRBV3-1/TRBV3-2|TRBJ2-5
CASSLGLAGGETQYF
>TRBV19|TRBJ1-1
CASSIEGREIEAFF
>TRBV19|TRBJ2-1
CASSSSGGAYNEQFF
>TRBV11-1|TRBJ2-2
CASSPREWAGELFF
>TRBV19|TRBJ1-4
CASSVTGSNEKLFF